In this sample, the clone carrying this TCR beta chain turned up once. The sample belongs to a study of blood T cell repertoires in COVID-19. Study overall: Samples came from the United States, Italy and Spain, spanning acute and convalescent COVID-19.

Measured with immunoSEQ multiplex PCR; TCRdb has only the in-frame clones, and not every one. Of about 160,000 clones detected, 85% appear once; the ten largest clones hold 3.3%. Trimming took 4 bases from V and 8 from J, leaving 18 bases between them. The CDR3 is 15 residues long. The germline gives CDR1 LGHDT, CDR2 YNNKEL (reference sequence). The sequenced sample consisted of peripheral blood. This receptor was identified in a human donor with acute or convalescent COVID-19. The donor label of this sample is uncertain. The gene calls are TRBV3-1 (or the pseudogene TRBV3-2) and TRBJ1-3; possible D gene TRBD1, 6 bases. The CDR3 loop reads CASSRLNRVTDTIYF. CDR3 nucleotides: TGTGCCAGCAGCCGCTTGAACAGGGTAACAGACACCATATATTTT.